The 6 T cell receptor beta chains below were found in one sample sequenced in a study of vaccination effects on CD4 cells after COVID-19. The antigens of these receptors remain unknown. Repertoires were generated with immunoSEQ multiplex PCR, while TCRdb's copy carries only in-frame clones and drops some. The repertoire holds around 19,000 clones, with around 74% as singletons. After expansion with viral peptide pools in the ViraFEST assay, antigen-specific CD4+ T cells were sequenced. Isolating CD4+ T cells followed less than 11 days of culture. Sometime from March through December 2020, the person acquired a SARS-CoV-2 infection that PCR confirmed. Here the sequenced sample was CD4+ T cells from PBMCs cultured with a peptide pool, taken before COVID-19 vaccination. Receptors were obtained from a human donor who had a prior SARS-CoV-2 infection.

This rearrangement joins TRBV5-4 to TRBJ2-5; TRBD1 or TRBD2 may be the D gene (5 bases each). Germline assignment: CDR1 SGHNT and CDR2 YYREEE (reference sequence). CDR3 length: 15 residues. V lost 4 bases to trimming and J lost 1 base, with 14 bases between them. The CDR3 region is CASSQDRGTQETQYF. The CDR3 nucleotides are TGTGCCAGCAGCCAGGACCGGGGCACCCAAGAGACCCAGTACTTC.

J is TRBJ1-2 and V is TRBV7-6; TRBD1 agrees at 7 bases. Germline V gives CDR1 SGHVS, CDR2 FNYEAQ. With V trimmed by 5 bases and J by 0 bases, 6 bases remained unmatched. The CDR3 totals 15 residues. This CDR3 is CASSAYRGPNYGYTF. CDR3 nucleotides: TGTGCCAGCAGCGCTTACAGGGGACCTAACTATGGCTACACCTTC.

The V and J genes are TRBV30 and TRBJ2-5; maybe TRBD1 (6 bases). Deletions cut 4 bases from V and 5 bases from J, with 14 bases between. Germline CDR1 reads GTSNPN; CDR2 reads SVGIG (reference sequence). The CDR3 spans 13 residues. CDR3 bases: TGTGCCTGGACCGGACAGCCCGGTGAGACCCAGTACTTC. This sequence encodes CAWTGQPGETQYF.

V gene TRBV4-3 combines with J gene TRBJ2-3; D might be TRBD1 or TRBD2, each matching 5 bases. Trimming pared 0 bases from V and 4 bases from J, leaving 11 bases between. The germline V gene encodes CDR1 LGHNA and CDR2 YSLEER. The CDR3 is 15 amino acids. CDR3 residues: CASSQEYRDPDTQYF. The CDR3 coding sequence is TGCGCCAGCAGCCAAGAGTATCGGGACCCAGATACGCAGTATTTT.

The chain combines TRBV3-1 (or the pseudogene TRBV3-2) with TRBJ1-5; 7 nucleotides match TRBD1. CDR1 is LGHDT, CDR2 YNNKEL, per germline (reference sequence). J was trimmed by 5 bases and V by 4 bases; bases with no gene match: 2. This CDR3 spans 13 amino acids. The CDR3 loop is CASSPDRDQPQHF. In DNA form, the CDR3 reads TGTGCCAGCAGCCCCGACAGGGATCAGCCCCAGCATTTT.

CDR3 DNA sequence: TGTGCCAGCAGATTCCAGGGGGCTAGGACAGATACGCAGTATTTT. It encodes CASRFQGARTDTQYF. The chain combines TRBV6-5 with TRBJ2-3; 8 bases agree with TRBD1. Germline values: CDR1 MNHEY, CDR2 SVGAGI. CDR3 size: 15 residues. With 6 bases clipped from V and 3 bases from J, the junction kept 8 bases outside the gene matches.